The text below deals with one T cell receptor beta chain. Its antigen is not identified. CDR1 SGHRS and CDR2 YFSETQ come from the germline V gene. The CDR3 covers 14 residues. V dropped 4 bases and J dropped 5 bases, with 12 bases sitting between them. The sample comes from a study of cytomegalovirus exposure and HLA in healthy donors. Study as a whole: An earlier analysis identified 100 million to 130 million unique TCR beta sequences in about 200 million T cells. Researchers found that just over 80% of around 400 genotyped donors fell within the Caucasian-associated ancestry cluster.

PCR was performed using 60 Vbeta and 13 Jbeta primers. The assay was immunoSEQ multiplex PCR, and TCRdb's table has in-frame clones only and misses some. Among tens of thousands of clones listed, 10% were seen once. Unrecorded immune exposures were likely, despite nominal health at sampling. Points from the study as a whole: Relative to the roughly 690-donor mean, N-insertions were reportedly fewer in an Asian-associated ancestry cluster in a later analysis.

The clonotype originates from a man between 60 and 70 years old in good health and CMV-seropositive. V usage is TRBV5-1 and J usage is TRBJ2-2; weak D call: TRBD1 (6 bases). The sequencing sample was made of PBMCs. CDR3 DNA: TGCGCCAGCAGCGTGGACAGCTTGACCGGGGAGCTGTTTTTT. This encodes CASSVDSLTGELFF.